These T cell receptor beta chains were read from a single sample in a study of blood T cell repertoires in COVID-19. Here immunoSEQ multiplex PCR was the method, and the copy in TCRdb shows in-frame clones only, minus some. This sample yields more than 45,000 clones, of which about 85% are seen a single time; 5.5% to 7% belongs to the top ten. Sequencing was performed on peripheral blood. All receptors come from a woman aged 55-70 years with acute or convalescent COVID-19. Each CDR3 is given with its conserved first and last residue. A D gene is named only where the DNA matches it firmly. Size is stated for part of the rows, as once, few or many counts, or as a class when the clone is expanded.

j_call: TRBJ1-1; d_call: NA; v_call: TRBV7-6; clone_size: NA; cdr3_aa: CASSSTGANTEAFF; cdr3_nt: TGTGCCAGCAGCTCGACAGGCGCGAACACTGAAGCTTTCTTT
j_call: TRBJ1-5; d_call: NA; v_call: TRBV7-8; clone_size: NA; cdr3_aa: CASSSGGGFLGGNQPQHF; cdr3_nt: TGTGCCAGCAGCTCCGGGGGGGGATTTCTTGGAGGCAATCAGCCCCAGCATTTT
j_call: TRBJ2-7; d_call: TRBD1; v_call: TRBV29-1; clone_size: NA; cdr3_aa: CSANIRRPGQGHEQYF; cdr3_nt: TGCAGCGCCAACATACGGCGGCCGGGACAGGGCCATGAGCAGTACTTC
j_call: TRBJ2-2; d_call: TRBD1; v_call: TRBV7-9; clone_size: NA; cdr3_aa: CACRGTPNTGELFF; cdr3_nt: TGTGCCTGCAGGGGGACACCGAACACCGGGGAGCTGTTTTTT
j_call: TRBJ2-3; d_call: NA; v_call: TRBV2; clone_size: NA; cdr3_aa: CASNLDSPKDTQYF; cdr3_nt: TGTGCCAGCAATCTGGACTCCCCCAAGGATACGCAGTATTTT
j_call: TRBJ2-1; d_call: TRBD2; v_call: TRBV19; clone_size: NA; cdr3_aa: CAVRESRTSGSGEQFF; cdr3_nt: TGTGCCGTAAGGGAATCCCGGACTAGCGGGAGTGGTGAGCAGTTCTTC
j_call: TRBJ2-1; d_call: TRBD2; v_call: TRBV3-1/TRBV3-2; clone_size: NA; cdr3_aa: CASSPTGLGDNEQFF; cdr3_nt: TGTGCCAGCAGCCCAACTGGACTAGGGGACAATGAGCAGTTCTTC
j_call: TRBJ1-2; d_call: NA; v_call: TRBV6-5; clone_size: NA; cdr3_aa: CASKLTGTANYGYTF; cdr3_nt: TGTGCCAGCAAGCTAACAGGGACGGCTAACTATGGCTACACCTTC
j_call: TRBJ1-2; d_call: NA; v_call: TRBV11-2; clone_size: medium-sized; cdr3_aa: CASSLQPGLTYGYTF; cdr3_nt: TGTGCCAGCAGCTTACAGCCGGGACTCACCTATGGCTACACCTTC
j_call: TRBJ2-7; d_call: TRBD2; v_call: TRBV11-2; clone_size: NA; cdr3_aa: CASSSTSGGYYEQYF; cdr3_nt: TGTGCCAGCAGCTCGACTAGCGGGGGATACTACGAGCAGTACTTC
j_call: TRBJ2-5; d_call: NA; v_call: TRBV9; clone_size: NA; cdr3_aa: CASSSGETQYF; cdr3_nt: TGTGCCAGCAGCTCGGGGGAGACCCAGTACTTC
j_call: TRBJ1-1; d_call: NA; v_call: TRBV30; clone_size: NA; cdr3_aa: CAWSLTSGGRTEAFF; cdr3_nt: TGTGCCTGGAGTTTAACAAGTGGGGGCAGGACTGAAGCTTTCTTT
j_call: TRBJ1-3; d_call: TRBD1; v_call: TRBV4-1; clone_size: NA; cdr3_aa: CASSQVQGGISGNTIYF; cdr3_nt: TGCGCCAGCAGCCAGGTACAGGGGGGGATCTCTGGAAACACCATATATTTT
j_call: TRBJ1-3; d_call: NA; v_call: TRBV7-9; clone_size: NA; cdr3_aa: CASTSEVAGNTIYF; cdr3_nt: TGTGCCAGCACCTCGGAGGTAGCTGGAAACACCATATATTTT
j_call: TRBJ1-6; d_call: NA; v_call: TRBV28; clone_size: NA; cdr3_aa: CASSSTGLNSPLHF; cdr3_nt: TGTGCCAGCAGCTCAACAGGGTTGAATTCACCCCTCCACTTT
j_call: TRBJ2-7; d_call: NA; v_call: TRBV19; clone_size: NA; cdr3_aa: CASSLENRVGHEQYF; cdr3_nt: TGTGCCAGTAGTCTAGAAAACAGGGTAGGCCACGAGCAGTACTTC
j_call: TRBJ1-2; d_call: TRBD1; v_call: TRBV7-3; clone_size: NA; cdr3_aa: CASSWTGDGTYGYTF; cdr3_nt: TGTGCCAGCAGTTGGACAGGGGATGGGACCTATGGCTACACCTTC
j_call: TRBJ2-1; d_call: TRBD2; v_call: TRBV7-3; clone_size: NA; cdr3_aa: CASSLRLAEHNEQFF; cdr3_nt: TGTGCCAGCAGCTTACGACTAGCGGAGCACAATGAGCAGTTCTTC
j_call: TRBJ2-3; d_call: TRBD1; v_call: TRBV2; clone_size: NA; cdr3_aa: CAILYRGGTDTQYF; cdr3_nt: TGTGCCATTTTATACAGGGGCGGAACAGATACGCAGTATTTT
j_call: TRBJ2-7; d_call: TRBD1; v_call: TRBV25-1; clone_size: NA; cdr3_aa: CASSGGTGGPFYEQYF; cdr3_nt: TGTGCCAGCAGTGGCGGGACAGGGGGCCCCTTCTACGAGCAGTACTTC
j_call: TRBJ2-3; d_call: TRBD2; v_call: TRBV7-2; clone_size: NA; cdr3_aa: CASSSGLAGDTQYF; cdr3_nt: TGTGCCAGCAGCTCGGGACTAGCGGGAGATACGCAGTATTTT
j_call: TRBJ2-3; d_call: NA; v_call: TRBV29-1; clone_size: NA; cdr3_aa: CSVGLGGLGTDTQYF; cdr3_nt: TGCAGCGTTGGCCTCGGGGGGCTGGGGACAGATACGCAGTATTTT
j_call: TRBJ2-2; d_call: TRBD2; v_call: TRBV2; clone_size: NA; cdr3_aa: CASTMTGGTGELFF; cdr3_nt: TGTGCCAGCACTATGACGGGGGGCACCGGGGAGCTGTTTTTT
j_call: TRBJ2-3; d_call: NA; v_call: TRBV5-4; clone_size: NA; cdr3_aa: CASSQGGDTQYF; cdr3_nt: TGTGCCAGCAGCCAGGGGGGAGATACGCAGTATTTT
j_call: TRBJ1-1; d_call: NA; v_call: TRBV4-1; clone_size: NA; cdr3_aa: CASSEGVRETTEAFF; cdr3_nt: TGCGCCAGCAGCGAGGGGGTACGGGAAACCACTGAAGCTTTCTTT
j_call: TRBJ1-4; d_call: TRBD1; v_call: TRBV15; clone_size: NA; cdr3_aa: CATSRSYRTGAAIATNEKLFF; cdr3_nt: TGTGCCACCAGCAGATCTTATAGGACAGGGGCCGCCATTGCAACTAATGAAAAACTGTTTTTT
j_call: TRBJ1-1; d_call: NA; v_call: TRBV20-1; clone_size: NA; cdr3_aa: CSAYGVTEAFF; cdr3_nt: TGCAGTGCTTACGGGGTCACTGAAGCTTTCTTT
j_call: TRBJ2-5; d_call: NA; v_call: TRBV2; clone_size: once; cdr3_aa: CASSDIRGFQETQYF; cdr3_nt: TGTGCCAGCAGTGATATTAGGGGATTCCAAGAGACCCAGTACTTC
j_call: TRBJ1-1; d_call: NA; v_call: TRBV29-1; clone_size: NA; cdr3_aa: CSVETEGTEAFF; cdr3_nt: TGCAGCGTTGAAACTGAGGGCACTGAAGCTTTCTTT
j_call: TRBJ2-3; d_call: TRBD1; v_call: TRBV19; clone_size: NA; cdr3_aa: CASSMTGVGTDTQYF; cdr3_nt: TGTGCCAGTAGTATGACAGGGGTTGGTACAGATACGCAGTATTTT
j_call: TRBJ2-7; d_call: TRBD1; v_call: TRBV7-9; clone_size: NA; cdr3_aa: CASSPPDRGYEQYF; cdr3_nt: TGTGCCAGCAGCCCACCCGACAGGGGGTACGAGCAGTACTTC
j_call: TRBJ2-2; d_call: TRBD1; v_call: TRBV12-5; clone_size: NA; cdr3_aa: CASGFGRQGNTGELFF; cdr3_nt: TGTGCTAGTGGTTTTGGGCGACAGGGAAACACCGGGGAGCTGTTTTTT
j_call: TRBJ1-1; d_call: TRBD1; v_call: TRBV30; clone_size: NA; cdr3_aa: CAWRVDRGPSVAEAFF; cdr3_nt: TGTGCCTGGAGGGTAGACAGGGGACCGTCGGTCGCTGAAGCTTTCTTT
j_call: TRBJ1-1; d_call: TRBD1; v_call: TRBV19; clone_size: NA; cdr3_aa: CASRPKGAGTEAFF; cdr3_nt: TGTGCCAGTAGACCTAAGGGGGCAGGCACTGAAGCTTTCTTT
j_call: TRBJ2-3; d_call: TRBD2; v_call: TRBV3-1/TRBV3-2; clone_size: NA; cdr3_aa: CASSPFEAGGADTQYF; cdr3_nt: TGTGCCAGCAGCCCCTTTGAAGCGGGGGGCGCAGATACGCAGTATTTT
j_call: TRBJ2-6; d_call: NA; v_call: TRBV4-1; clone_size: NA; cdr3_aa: CASSQDRRLSGANVLTF; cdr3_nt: TGCGCCAGCAGCCAAGATAGGCGGTTGAGTGGGGCCAACGTCCTGACTTTC